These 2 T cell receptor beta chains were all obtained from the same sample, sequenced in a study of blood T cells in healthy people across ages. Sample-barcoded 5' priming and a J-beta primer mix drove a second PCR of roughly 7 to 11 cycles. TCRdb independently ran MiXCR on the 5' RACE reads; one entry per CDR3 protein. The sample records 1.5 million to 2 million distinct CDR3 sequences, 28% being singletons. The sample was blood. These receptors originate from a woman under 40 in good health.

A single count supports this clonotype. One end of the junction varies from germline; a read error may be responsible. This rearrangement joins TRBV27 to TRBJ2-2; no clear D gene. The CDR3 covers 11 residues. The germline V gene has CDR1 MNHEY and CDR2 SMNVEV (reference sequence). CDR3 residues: CAGSLSGELFF. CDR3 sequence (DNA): TGTGCCGGCAGTTTAAGCGGGGAGCTGTTTTTT.

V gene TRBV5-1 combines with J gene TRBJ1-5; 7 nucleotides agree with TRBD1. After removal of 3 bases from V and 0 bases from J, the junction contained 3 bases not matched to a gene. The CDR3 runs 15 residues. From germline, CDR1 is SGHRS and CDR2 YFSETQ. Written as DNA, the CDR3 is TGCGCCAGCAGCTGGGGACAGCTTAGCAATCAGCCCCAGCATTTT. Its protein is CASSWGQLSNQPQHF.